The 8 T cell receptor beta chains below were found in one sample sequenced in a study of CD8+ T cells in alopecia areata. The authors extracted RNA and reverse transcribed it into cDNA as the sequencing template. Produced via immunoSEQ multiplex PCR; TCRdb's table is partial and in-frame only. The sample contains fewer than 90,000 clones, about 51% of which appear only once. Sequenced input: NKG2D-high CD8+ T cells sorted from blood. The receptors derive from a human donor with alopecia areata.

The chain employs TRBV30 and TRBJ2-7; tentative D call: TRBD1 (6 bases). The ends were cut back, 0 bases at V and 3 bases at J, with 18 bases in the middle. Germline V gives CDR1 GTSNPN, CDR2 SVGIG (reference sequence). The CDR3 is 16 residues long. The CDR3 region has the DNA TGTGCCTGGAGTGTCCCCAGGGGAGCACTTATCTACGAGCAGTACTTC. Translated: CAWSVPRGALIYEQYF.

The genes are TRBV29-1 and TRBJ2-3; 7 bases line up with TRBD2. There are 12 residues in the CDR3. CDR1 is SQVTM and CDR2 is ANQGSEA in the germline V gene. CDR3 protein: CGWGGSTDTQYF. The CDR3 nucleotides are TGCGGCTGGGGCGGGAGTACAGATACGCAGTATTTT.

This clone appeared a few times. The genes are TRBV29-1 and TRBJ1-1; no reliable D call. V lost 7 bases to trimming and J lost 1 base, with 7 bases between them. CDR3 size: 11 residues. Germline CDR1 SQVTM, CDR2 ANQGSEA. CDR3 nucleotides: TGCAGCGCCCAAGGGAACACTGAAGCTTTCTTT. Translation: CSAQGNTEAFF. Supplemented by reference TRBV29-1 and TRBJ1-1, the full variable domain reads SAVISQKPSRDICQRGTSLTIQCQVDSQVTMMFWYRQQPGQSLTLIATANQGSEATYESGFVIDKFPISRPNLTFSTLTVSNMSPEDSSIYLCSAQGNTEAFFGQGTRLTVV.

This clone appeared a few times. The chain combines TRBV9 with TRBJ2-1; no clear D. Germline assignment: CDR1 SGDLS and CDR2 YYNGEE. V was clipped by 0 bases and J by 5 bases, with 12 bases between them. The CDR3 is 15 residues long. The CDR3 reads CASSVATSPDNEQFF. The CDR3 DNA is TGTGCCAGCAGCGTAGCTACTTCTCCAGACAATGAGCAGTTCTTC.

The chain has TRBV7-2 and TRBJ2-2; 8 nucleotides agree with TRBD1. Trimming removed 8 bases from V and 0 bases from J; junction bases left unmatched: 5. CDR3 length: 15 residues. CDR1 SGHTA and CDR2 FQGNSA come from the germline V gene. CDR3 in amino acids: CASPRQGTNTGELFF. The CDR3, as DNA: TGTGCCAGCCCAAGACAGGGGACGAACACCGGGGAGCTGTTTTTT.

V usage is TRBV2 and J usage is TRBJ2-2; 7 bases agree with TRBD2. CDR1 SNHLY and CDR2 FYNNEI come from the germline V gene. The CDR3 extends over 13 amino acids. The junction had 4 bases not matched to a gene; V was cut back by 8 bases and J by 4 bases. The CDR3 loop is CASQAGLTGELFF. The CDR3, as DNA: TGTGCCAGCCAAGCGGGGCTCACCGGGGAGCTGTTTTTT.

CDR3 sequence: CASSPWTGDADTQYF. The CDR3 bases are TGTGCCAGCAGCCCCTGGACAGGGGATGCAGATACGCAGTATTTT. The V and J genes are TRBV7-8 and TRBJ2-3, with TRBD1 matching 9 bases. With V trimmed by 5 bases and J by 4 bases, 7 bases remained unmatched. Per the germline V gene, CDR1 is SGHVS and CDR2 is FQNEAQ. The length of the CDR3 is 15 residues.

The V gene is TRBV9, the J gene TRBJ2-1; 10 positions agree with TRBD1. The CDR3 contains 15 residues. Losses at the gene ends were 0 bases for V and 9 bases for J; bases not matched to a gene: 6. Germline V CDR1 and CDR2: SGDLS, YYNGEE. CDR3 nucleotides: TGTGCCAGCAGCGTAGTTGGGACAGGGGTCCCTGAGCAGTTCTTC. Amino acid sequence: CASSVVGTGVPEQFF. Drawing the rest from reference TRBV9 and TRBJ2-1, the complete variable domain is DSGVTQTPKHLITATGQRVTLRCSPRSGDLSVYWYQQSLDQGLQFLIQYYNGEERAKGNILERFSAQQFPDLHSELNLSSLELGDSALYFCASSVVGTGVPEQFFGPGTRLTVL.